This TCR beta chain was sequenced for a study of T cell repertoires in cytomegalovirus infection. This clonotype was picked up many times. Its antigen is currently unknown. The junction had 4 bases not matched to a gene; V was cut back by 5 bases and J by 2 bases. Germline V gene sequence: CDR1 SGHTA, CDR2 FQGNSA. The CDR3 is 14 residues long. General study results and limits: People with CMV and the relevant HLA were identified by cumulative public TCR beta family frequency.

MiXCR was run by TCRdb on the reads, yielding one entry per CDR3 protein. The sample comprises about half a million distinct CDR3 sequences, around a third of which are singletons, and 15% to 20% rests with the top ten. V usage is TRBV7-2 and J usage is TRBJ1-1, with 8 bases matching TRBD1. The sample in question was cultured PBMCs, obtained from culture after CMV antigen stimulation. The receptor was derived from a human donor in good health (CMV status not recorded). Some clones in this sample may be carry-over from other donors' samples. As DNA, the CDR3 is TGTGCCAGCAGCCAGGACAGGGCAAACACTGAAGCTTTCTTT. It specifies CASSQDRANTEAFF. The whole variable domain, filled in from reference TRBV7-2 and TRBJ1-1, reads GAGVSQSPSNKVTEKGKDVELRCDPISGHTALYWYRQSLGQGLEFLIYFQGNSAPDKSGLPSDRFSAERTGGSVSTLTIQRTQQEDSAVYLCASSQDRANTEAFFGQGTRLTVV.